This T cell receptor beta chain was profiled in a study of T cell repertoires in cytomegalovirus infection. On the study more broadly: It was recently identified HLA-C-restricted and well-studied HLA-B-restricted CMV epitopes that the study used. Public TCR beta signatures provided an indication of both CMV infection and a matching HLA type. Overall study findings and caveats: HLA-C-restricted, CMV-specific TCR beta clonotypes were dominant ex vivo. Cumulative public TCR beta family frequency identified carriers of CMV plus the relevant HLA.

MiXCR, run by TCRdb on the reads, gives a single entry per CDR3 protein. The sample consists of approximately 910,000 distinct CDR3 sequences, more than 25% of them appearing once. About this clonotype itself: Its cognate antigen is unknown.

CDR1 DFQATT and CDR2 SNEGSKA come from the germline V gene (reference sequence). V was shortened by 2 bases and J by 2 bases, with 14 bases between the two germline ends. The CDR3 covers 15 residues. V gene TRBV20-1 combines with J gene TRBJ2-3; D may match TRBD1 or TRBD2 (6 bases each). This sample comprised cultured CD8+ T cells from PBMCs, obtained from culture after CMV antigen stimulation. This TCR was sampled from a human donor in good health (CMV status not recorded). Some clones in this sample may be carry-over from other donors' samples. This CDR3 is CSARLSRGHTDTQYF. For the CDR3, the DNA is TGCAGTGCTAGACTCTCCCGGGGGCACACAGATACGCAGTATTTT.